Each of the 18 T cell receptor beta chains below was sequenced from the same sample in a study of T-cell memory formation after mild COVID-19. TCRdb passed the 5' RACE reads through MiXCR, listing each CDR3 protein once. Among fewer than 450,000 distinct CDR3 sequences listed, around a fifth were seen once. Sequencing was performed on PBMCs or a T cell subset sorted from them (not recorded which). These receptors were obtained from an adult woman who had mild COVID-19 (a few samples of this study predate the infection). Cell type and time point are not known.

There are a few counts of this clonotype. The chain carries TRBV5-4 and TRBJ2-5; 7 nucleotides line up with TRBD1. The V gene's germline CDR1 is SGHNT and CDR2 YYREEE (reference sequence). Trimming took 3 bases from V and 3 from J; bases not matched to a gene: 8. CDR3 size: 15 residues. The CDR3 nucleotides read TGTGCCAGCAGCTACCGACAGGGAACAGAAGAGACCCAGTACTTC. This gives the protein CASSYRQGTEETQYF. The whole variable domain, filled in from reference TRBV5-4 and TRBJ2-5, reads ETGVTQSPTHLIKTRGQQVTLRCSSQSGHNTVSWYQQALGQGPQFIFQYYREEENGRGNFPPRFSGLQFPNYSSELNVNALELDDSALYLCASSYRQGTEETQYFGPGTRLLVL.

This chain uses TRBV7-9 with TRBJ1-2; D remains ambiguous. The V and J ends lost 3 bases and 2 bases respectively, with 13 bases between them. The CDR3 runs 15 residues. The germline V gene encodes CDR1 SEHNR and CDR2 FQNEAQ (reference sequence). The CDR3 protein is CASSFPESGNYGYTF. The DNA of the CDR3 is TGTGCCAGCAGCTTCCCGGAGTCGGGAAACTATGGCTACACCTTC.

This CDR3 reads CASSKDVGVQFF. CDR3 bases: TGTGCCAGCAGCAAAGACGTGGGGGTGCAGTTCTTC. V usage is TRBV7-2 and J usage is TRBJ2-1, with D possibly called TRBD1 or TRBD2 (5 bases each). V gave up 5 bases and J gave up 12 bases, with 14 bases separating them. The CDR3 is 12 amino acids. CDR1 is SGHTA and CDR2 is FQGNSA in the germline V gene. The full variable domain, its missing parts supplied by reference TRBV7-2 and TRBJ2-1, is GAGVSQSPSNKVTEKGKDVELRCDPISGHTALYWYRQSLGQGLEFLIYFQGNSAPDKSGLPSDRFSAERTGGSVSTLTIQRTQQEDSAVYLCASSKDVGVQFFGPGTRLTVL.

V usage is TRBV30 and J usage is TRBJ2-3; D is ambiguous. The CDR3 runs 11 residues. CDR1 and CDR2 from the germline V gene are GTSNPN and SVGIG (reference sequence). With 2 bases removed from V and 6 bases from J, the gap between germline ends came to 6 bases. The CDR3 DNA is TGTGCCTGGAGTTTAGGGGATACGCAGTATTTT. Residues: CAWSLGDTQYF.

This clonotype has a handful of counts. The rearrangement joins TRBV20-1 to TRBJ1-4, with 7 nucleotides matching TRBD1. There are 14 residues in the CDR3. Germline CDR1 DFQATT, CDR2 SNEGSKA (reference sequence). J was trimmed by 7 bases and V by 5 bases; bases with no gene match: 10. This chain's CDR3 is CSASRGGDIEKLFF. The CDR3 bases are TGCAGTGCTTCCAGAGGGGGCGACATTGAAAAACTGTTTTTT.

This clonotype has just a few counts. The V call is TRBV6-6, the J call TRBJ1-2, with no clear D. V was cut by 4 bases and J by 4 bases, with 13 bases left in between. The CDR3 totals 14 residues. Germline lookup yields CDR1 MNHNY and CDR2 SVGAGI (reference sequence). CDR3 sequence reads: CASSFGSGGYGYTF. DNA of the CDR3: TGTGCCAGCAGTTTCGGATCCGGTGGCTATGGCTACACCTTC.

This chain uses TRBV5-6 with TRBJ2-7; 8 positions match TRBD1. Germline-derived CDR1 and CDR2 are SGHDT and YYEEEE. J gave up 3 bases and V 5 bases, and 7 bases lay outside the gene matches. The CDR3 spans 14 residues. The DNA of the CDR3 is TGTGCCAGCAGGCAAGGGACAGGATTCTACGAGCAGTACTTC. Protein product: CASRQGTGFYEQYF.

Many counts were recorded for this clonotype. The chain recombines TRBV7-9 with TRBJ2-1; 11 nucleotides match TRBD1. Unmatched junction bases numbered 1, after V lost 0 bases and J lost 6 bases. The CDR3 sequence is 15 residues long. The germline V gene has CDR1 SEHNR and CDR2 FQNEAQ (reference sequence). The CDR3 region has the DNA TGTGCCAGCAGCTTAGCCGGGACAGGGGGCAATGAGCAGTTCTTC. This translates into CASSLAGTGGNEQFF.

V usage is TRBV10-2 and J usage is TRBJ1-2; no reliable D call. Germline CDR1 is WSHSY and CDR2 is SAAADI. The CDR3 is made up of 13 amino acids. V lost 0 bases and J 4 bases, leaving 6 bases between the germline ends. The CDR3 loop reads CASSESWGYGYTF. In nucleotides, the CDR3 is TGCGCCAGCAGTGAGTCCTGGGGCTATGGCTACACCTTC.

The V and J genes are TRBV5-1 and TRBJ2-7; 10 bases agree with TRBD1. Germline trimming cut 4 bases from V and 3 bases from J; bases unmatched to any gene: 10. Germline V CDR1 and CDR2: SGHRS, YFSETQ. This CDR3 has 16 residues. The CDR3: CASSTDPRDRGYEQYF. CDR3 in DNA: TGCGCCAGCAGCACGGACCCCCGGGACAGGGGCTACGAGCAGTACTTC.

This clonotype was found a few times. The chain links TRBV5-4 to TRBJ2-3; 12 positions match TRBD2. Germline V gives CDR1 SGHNT, CDR2 YYREEE (reference sequence). CDR3 length: 17 residues. V gave up 2 bases and J gave up 4 bases; unmatched junction bases: 8. The CDR3 bases are TGTGCCAGCAGCTTAACAAGACTAGCGGGAGATGCAGATACGCAGTATTTT. The encoded protein is CASSLTRLAGDADTQYF.

In this sample, this clonotype turned up many times. The chain recombines TRBV10-2 with TRBJ1-5, with D hard to call. Trimming left V 0 bases short and J 4 bases short, with 13 bases between. Per the germline V gene, CDR1 is WSHSY and CDR2 is SAAADI. The CDR3 has 16 residues. The CDR3 sequence: CASSESLLHINQPQHF. For the CDR3, the DNA is TGCGCCAGCAGTGAGTCGCTGTTGCACATTAATCAGCCCCAGCATTTT.

The chain combines TRBV6-5 with TRBJ1-1; no firm D call. Germline CDR1 and CDR2: MNHEY and SVGAGI. The V end lost 2 bases, the J end lost 2 bases, and 18 bases lay between the germline ends. The CDR3 runs 17 residues. CDR3 amino acids: CASSYVTISKRNTEAFF. Written as DNA, the CDR3 is TGTGCCAGCAGTTACGTAACGATCTCGAAGAGAAACACTGAAGCTTTCTTT.

This clonotype appeared a few times. J is TRBJ2-3 and V is TRBV7-2; weak D call: TRBD2 (7 bases). The CDR3 sequence is 15 residues long. CDR1 is SGHTA, CDR2 FQGNSA, per germline. V lost 3 bases, J lost 3 bases, and 13 bases lay in between. CDR3 residues: CASSFWGGVTDTQYF. The DNA of the CDR3 is TGTGCCAGCAGCTTCTGGGGGGGCGTGACAGATACGCAGTATTTT.

V usage is TRBV10-3 and J usage is TRBJ2-1; 11 positions match TRBD2. With 5 bases clipped from V and 10 bases from J, the junction kept 10 bases outside the gene matches. There are 15 residues in the CDR3. Germline loops: CDR1 ENHRY, CDR2 SYGVKD. CDR3 amino acids: CAISPTSGETREQFF. Here the CDR3 DNA reads TGTGCCATCAGTCCGACTAGCGGGGAGACCCGGGAGCAGTTCTTC.

The chain carries TRBV3-1 and TRBJ2-3, with D unresolved. Germline V gene data show CDR1 as LGHDT and CDR2 as YNNKEL (reference sequence). CDR3 length: 16 amino acids. Trimming removed 5 bases at V and 6 bases at J, with 21 bases between. The CDR3: CASSTPWQRRKDTQYF. CDR3 nucleotide sequence: TGTGCCAGCAGCACCCCTTGGCAACGAAGGAAGGATACGCAGTATTTT.

The rearrangement uses TRBV5-6 and TRBJ2-7; D not certain. Germline-derived CDR1 and CDR2 are SGHDT and YYEEEE. The CDR3 spans 15 residues. V was cut by 1 base and J by 2 bases, with 13 bases left in between. The CDR3 spells CASSLIQSLAYEQYF. DNA for the CDR3: TGTGCCAGCAGCTTGATCCAGAGCCTAGCCTACGAGCAGTACTTC. Together with reference TRBV5-6 and TRBJ2-7, the CDR3 gives the full variable domain: DAGVTQSPTHLIKTRGQQVTLRCSPKSGHDTVSWYQQALGQGPQFIFQYYEEEERQRGNFPDRFSGHQFPNYSSELNVNALLLGDSALYLCASSLIQSLAYEQYFGPGTRLTVT.

The chain joins TRBV4-2 to TRBJ2-2; no firm D call. This CDR3 has 14 residues. CDR1 and CDR2 (germline): LGHNA, YNFKEQ. Trimming took off 0 bases at V and 4 bases at J, with 6 bases between the two ends. CDR3 sequence: CASSQDVGTGELFF. The CDR3 nucleotides are TGTGCCAGCAGCCAAGATGTGGGCACCGGGGAGCTGTTTTTT.